This T cell receptor (beta chain) was recorded in a study of T cell changes during pregnancy in multiple sclerosis. Sequencing was performed with immunoSEQ multiplex PCR; in TCRdb, only in-frame clones are kept and a portion is missing. The sample comprises 95,000 to 110,000 clones, roughly 92% of which are singletons, and about 0.9% rests with the top ten. The germline V gene encodes CDR1 SGHAT and CDR2 FQNNGV. CDR3 length: 15 amino acids. V lost 1 base to trimming and J lost 2 bases; unmatched junction nucleotides: 4. The J gene is TRBJ2-5, the V gene TRBV11-2, with TRBD2 matching 7 bases. The specimen was peripheral blood, collected after pregnancy. The TCR was taken from a female donor with multiple sclerosis, enrolled in a pregnancy study. The CDR3 spells CASSLAGGQQETQYF. For the CDR3, the DNA is TGTGCCAGCAGCTTAGCGGGAGGCCAACAAGAGACCCAGTACTTC.